This T cell receptor beta chain was recorded in a study of cytomegalovirus exposure and HLA in healthy donors. Study results and caveats: Analyzed later, most CMV-associated TCR beta chains appeared HLA-restricted. Sequencing likely generated an artifact that appeared as a cluster of highly shared sequence variants. As confirmed in vitro, three CMV-associated chains were specific for CMV antigens.

This CDR3 spans 14 amino acids. CDR1 is SSHAT and CDR2 is FNYEAQ in the germline V gene (reference sequence). Trimming shortened V by 5 bases and J by 2 bases, and 9 bases separated the two germline ends. 13 Jbeta primers and 60 Vbeta primers were used for the PCR. As handled by the study authors: Approximately 79 million unique TCR beta chains, roughly 11 million of them shared, were counted by a later analysis. Method: immunoSEQ multiplex PCR; TCRdb's copy keeps in-frame clones and lacks some. Clone size and V and J calls were adopted from that table, with D and trimming inferred from the DNA. Here the sample spans roughly 120,000 clones, around three quarters being singletons. Remarks on this clone: Its antigen is currently unknown.

Material: PBMCs. The rearrangement joins TRBV7-7 to TRBJ2-2, with unresolved D. This clonotype originated in a man in his late teens or twenties in good health and CMV-seronegative. CDR3 DNA: TGTGCCAGCAGCGTCCGGTATAACACCGGGGAGCTGTTTTTT. Its translation: CASSVRYNTGELFF.